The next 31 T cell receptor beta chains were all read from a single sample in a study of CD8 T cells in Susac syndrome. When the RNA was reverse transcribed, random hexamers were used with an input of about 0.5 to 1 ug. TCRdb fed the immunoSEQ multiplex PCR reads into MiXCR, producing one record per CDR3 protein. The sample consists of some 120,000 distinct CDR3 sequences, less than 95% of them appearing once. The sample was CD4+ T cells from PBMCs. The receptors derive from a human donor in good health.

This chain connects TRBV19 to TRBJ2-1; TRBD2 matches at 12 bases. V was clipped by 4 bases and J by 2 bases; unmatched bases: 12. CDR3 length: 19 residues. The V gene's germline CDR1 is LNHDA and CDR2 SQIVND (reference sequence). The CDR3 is CASSRGGTSGPLTYNEQFF. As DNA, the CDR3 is TGTGCCAGTAGTAGGGGGGGGACTAGCGGGCCATTGACCTACAATGAGCAGTTCTTC.

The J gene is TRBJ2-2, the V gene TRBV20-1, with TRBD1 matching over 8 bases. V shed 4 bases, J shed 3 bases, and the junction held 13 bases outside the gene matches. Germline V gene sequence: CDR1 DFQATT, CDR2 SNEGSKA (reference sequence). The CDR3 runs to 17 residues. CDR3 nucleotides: TGCAGTGCTACAGAACTTATTCCAGGGGGCTACACCGGGGAGCTGTTTTTT. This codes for CSATELIPGGYTGELFF.

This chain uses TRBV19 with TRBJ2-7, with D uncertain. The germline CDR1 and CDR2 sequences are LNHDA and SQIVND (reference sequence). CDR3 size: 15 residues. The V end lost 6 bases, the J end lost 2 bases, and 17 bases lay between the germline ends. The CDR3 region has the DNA TGTGCCAGTAGGGTTACAAACGACCGGGCCTACGAGCAGTACTTC. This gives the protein CASRVTNDRAYEQYF.

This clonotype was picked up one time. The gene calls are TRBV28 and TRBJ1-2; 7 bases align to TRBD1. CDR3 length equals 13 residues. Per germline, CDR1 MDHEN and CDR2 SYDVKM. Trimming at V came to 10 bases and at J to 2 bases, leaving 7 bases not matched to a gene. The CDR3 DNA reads TGTGCCACCTTACTGACAGGGAACTATGGCTACACCTTC. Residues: CATLLTGNYGYTF.

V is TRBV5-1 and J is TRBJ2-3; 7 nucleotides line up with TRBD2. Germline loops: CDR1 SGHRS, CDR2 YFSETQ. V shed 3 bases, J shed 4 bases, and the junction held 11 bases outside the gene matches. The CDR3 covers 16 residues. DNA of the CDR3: TGCGCCAGCAGCTGGGTTGGCGGGAGTATCGCAGATACGCAGTATTTT. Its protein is CASSWVGGSIADTQYF.

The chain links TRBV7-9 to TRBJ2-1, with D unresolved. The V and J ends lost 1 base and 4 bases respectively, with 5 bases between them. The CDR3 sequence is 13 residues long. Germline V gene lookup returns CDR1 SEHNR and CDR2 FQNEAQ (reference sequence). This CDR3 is CASSLEIYNEQFF. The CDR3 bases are TGTGCCAGCAGCTTAGAGATTTACAATGAGCAGTTCTTC.

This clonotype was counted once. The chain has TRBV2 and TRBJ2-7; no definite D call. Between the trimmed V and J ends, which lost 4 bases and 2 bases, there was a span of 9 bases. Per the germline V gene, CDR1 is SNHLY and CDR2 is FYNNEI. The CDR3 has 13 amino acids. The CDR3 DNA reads TGTGCCAGCAGTGTGGTATCTACCTACGAGCAGTACTTC. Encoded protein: CASSVVSTYEQYF.

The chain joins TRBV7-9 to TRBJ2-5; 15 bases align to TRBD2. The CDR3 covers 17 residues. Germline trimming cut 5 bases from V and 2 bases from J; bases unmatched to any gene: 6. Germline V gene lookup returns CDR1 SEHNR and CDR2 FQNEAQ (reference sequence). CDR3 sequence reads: CASSPGTSGRFQETQYF. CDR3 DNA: TGTGCCAGCAGCCCGGGGACTAGCGGGAGGTTTCAAGAGACCCAGTACTTC.

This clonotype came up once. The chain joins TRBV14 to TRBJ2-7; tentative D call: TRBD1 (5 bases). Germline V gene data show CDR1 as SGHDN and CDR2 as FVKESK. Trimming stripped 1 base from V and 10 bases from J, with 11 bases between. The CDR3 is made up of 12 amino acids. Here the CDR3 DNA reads TGTGCCAGCAGCCAAGGGGGCCCAAATCAGTACTTC. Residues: CASSQGGPNQYF.

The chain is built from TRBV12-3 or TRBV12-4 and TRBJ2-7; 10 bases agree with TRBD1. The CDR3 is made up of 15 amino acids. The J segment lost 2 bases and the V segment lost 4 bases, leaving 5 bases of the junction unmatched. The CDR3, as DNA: TGTGCCAGCAGTTCCGGGACAGGGGTCCCCTACGAGCAGTACTTC. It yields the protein CASSSGTGVPYEQYF.

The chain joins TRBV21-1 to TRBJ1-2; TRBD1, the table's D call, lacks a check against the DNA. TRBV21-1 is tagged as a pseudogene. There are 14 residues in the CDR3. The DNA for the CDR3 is TGTGCCAGCAGCCCGACAGAAATCCGCGATGGCTACACCTTC. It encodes CASSPTEIRDGYTF.

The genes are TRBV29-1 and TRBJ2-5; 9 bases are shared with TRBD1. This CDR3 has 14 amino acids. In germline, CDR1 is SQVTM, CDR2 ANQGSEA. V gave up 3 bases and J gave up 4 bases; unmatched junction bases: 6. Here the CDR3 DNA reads TGCAGCGTTGATGGGACAGGGATCGTAGAGACCCAGTACTTC. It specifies CSVDGTGIVETQYF.

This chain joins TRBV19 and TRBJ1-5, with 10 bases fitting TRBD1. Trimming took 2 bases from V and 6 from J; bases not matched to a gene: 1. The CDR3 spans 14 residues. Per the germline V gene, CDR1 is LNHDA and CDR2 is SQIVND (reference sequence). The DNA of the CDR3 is TGTGCCAGTAGTATACGGACAGGGGGTCAGCCCCAGCATTTT. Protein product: CASSIRTGGQPQHF. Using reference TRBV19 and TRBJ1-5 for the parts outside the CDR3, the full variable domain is DGGITQSPKYLFRKEGQNVTLSCEQNLNHDAMYWYRQDPGQGLRLIYYSQIVNDFQKGDIAEGYSVSREKKESFPLTVTSAQKNPTAFYLCASSIRTGGQPQHFGDGTRLSIL.

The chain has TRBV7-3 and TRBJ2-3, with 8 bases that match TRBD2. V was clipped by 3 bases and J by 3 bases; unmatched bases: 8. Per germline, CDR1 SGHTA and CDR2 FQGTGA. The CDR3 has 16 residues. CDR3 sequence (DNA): TGTGCCAGCAGCTTCCGCATAAGCGGGAGTACAGATACGCAGTATTTT. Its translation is CASSFRISGSTDTQYF. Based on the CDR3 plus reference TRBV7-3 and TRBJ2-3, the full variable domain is GAGVSQTPSNKVTEKGKYVELRCDPISGHTALYWYRQSLGQGPEFLIYFQGTGAADDSGLPNDRFFAVRPEGSVSTLKIQRTERGDSAVYLCASSFRISGSTDTQYFGPGTRLTVL.

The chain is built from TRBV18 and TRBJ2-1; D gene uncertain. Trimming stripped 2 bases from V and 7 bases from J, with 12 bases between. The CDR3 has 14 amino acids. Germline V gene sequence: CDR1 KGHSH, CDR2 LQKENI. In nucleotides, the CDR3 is TGTGCCAGCTCACCAGATTACGCCGATAATGAGCAGTTCTTC. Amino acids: CASSPDYADNEQFF. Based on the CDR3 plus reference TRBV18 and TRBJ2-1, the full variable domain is NAGVMQNPRHLVRRRGQEARLRCSPMKGHSHVYWYRQLPEEGLKFMVYLQKENIIDESGMPKERFSAEFPKEGPSILRIQQVVRGDSAAYFCASSPDYADNEQFFGPGTRLTVL.

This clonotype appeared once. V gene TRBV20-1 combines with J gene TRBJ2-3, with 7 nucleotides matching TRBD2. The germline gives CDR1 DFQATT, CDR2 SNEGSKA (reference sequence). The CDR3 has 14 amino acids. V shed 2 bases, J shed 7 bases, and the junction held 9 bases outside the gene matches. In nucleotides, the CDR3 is TGCAGTGCTAGATCCGCGGGAGTTCTGCATACGCAGTATTTT. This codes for CSARSAGVLHTQYF.

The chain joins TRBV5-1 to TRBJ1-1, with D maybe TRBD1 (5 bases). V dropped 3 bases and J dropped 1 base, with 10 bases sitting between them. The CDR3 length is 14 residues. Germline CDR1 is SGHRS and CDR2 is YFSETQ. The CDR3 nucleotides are TGCGCCAGCAGCTCCGGGACGGGGAACACTGAAGCTTTCTTT. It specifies CASSSGTGNTEAFF.

The CDR3 is CASSSSGRQFF. CDR3 nucleotide sequence: TGTGCCAGCAGCAGTAGCGGGAGGCAGTTCTTC. This rearrangement joins TRBV7-9 to TRBJ2-1; TRBD2 aligns across 9 bases. This CDR3 is built from 11 residues. Germline trimming cut 5 bases from V and 12 bases from J; bases unmatched to any gene: 2. Germline CDR1 and CDR2: SEHNR and FQNEAQ (reference sequence). Variable domain in full (rest from reference TRBV7-9 and TRBJ2-1): DTGVSQNPRHKITKRGQNVTFRCDPISEHNRLYWYRQTLGQGPEFLTYFQNEAQLEKSRLLSDRFSAERPKGSFSTLEIQRTEQGDSAMYLCASSSSGRQFFGPGTRLTVL.

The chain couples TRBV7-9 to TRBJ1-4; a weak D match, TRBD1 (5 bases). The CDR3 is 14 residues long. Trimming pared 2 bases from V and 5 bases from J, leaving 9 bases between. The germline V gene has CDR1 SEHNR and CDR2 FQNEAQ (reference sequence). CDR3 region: CASSLTGGNEKLFF. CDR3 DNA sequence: TGTGCCAGCAGCTTAACGGGGGGGAATGAAAAACTGTTTTTT.

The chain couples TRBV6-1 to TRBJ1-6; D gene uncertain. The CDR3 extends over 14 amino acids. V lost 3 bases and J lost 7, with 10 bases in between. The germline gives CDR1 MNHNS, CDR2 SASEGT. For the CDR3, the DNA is TGTGCCAGCAGTGATAGGGTCCTCAATTCACCCCTCCACTTT. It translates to CASSDRVLNSPLHF.

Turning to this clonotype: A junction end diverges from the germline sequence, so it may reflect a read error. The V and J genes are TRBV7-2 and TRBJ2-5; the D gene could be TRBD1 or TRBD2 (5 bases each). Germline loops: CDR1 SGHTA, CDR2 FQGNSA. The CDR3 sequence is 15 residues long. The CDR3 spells CASRGAGTEKRQVDF. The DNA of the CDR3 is TGTGCCAGCAGGGGAGCAGGGACGGAAAAACGGCAAGTAGACTTC.

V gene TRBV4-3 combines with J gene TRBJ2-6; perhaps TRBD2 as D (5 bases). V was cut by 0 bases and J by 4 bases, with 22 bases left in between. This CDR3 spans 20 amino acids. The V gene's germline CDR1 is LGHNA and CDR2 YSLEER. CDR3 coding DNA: TGCGCCAGCAGCCAAGATTATCAATGGGCCGGGGATGTAGGGGCCAACGTCCTGACTTTC. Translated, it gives CASSQDYQWAGDVGANVLTF.

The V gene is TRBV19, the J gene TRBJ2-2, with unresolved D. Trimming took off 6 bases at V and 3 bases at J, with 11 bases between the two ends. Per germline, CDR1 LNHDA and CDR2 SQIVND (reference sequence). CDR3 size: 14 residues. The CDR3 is CASRPGPYTGELFF. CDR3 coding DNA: TGTGCCAGTAGGCCTGGGCCTTACACCGGGGAGCTGTTTTTT. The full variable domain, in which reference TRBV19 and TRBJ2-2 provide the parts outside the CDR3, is DGGITQSPKYLFRKEGQNVTLSCEQNLNHDAMYWYRQDPGQGLRLIYYSQIVNDFQKGDIAEGYSVSREKKESFPLTVTSAQKNPTAFYLCASRPGPYTGELFFGEGSRLTVL.

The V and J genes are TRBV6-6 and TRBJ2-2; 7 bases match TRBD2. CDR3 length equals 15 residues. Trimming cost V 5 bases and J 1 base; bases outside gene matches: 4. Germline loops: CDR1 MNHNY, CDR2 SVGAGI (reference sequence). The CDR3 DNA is TGTGCCAGCAGTCGGGACTACCAGAACACCGGGGAGCTGTTTTTT. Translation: CASSRDYQNTGELFF.

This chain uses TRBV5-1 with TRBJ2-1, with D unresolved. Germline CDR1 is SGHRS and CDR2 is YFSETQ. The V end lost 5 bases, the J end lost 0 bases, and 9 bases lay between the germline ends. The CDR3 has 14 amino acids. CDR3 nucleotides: TGCGCCAGCAGACGTGTTAGCTCCTACAATGAGCAGTTCTTC. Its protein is CASRRVSSYNEQFF.

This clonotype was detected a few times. The CDR3 nucleotides are TGTGCCAGCAGTTCAGTGAACACTGAAGCTTTCTTT. Translating gives CASSSVNTEAFF. The genes are TRBV6-2 or TRBV6-3 and TRBJ1-1; no reliable D call. CDR3 length: 12 amino acids. V was pared by 4 bases and J by 0 bases, with 3 bases between. Per germline, CDR1 MNHEY and CDR2 SVGEGT.

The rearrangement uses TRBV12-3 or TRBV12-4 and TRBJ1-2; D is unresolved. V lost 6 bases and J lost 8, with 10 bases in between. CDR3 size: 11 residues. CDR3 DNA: TGTGCCAGCAGCCGCCCCGGAGGCTACACCTTC. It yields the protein CASSRPGGYTF.

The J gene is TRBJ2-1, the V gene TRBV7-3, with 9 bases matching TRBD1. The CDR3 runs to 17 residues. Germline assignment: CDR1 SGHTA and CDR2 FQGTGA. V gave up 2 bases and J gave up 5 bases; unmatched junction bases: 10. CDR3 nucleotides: TGTGCCAGCAGCTTAGGTTGGGGACAGGGAGGGGACAATGAGCAGTTCTTC. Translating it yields CASSLGWGQGGDNEQFF.

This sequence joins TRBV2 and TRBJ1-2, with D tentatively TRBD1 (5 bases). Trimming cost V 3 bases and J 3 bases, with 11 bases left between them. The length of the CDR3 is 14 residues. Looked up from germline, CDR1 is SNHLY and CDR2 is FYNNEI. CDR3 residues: CASSDQGADYGYTF. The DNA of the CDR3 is TGTGCCAGCAGTGACCAGGGAGCCGACTATGGCTACACCTTC.

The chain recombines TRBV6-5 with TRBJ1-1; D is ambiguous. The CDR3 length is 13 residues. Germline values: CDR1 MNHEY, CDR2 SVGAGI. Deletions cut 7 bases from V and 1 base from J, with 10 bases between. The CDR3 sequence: CASTHPANTEAFF. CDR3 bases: TGTGCCAGCACCCACCCAGCGAACACTGAAGCTTTCTTT.

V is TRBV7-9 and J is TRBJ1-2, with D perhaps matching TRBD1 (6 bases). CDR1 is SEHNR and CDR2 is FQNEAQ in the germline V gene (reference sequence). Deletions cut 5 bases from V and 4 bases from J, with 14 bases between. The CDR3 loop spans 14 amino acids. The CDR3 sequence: CASSRPGQIYGYTF. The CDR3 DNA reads TGTGCCAGCAGCCGCCCCGGACAGATCTATGGCTACACCTTC.